This TCR beta chain emerged from a study of cytomegalovirus exposure and HLA in healthy donors. Per germline, CDR1 SGHRS and CDR2 YFSETQ. The CDR3 length is 16 residues. Trimming cost V 2 bases and J 6 bases; bases outside gene matches: 8. General study results and limits: Later examination showed HLA-associated TCR beta chains had greater clonal expansion than equally common others. Researchers catalogued 164 TCR beta chains as cytomegalovirus-associated. Most TCR sequences were seen very rarely across donors, but some public TCRs occurred in many.

Unrecorded immune exposures were likely, despite nominal health at sampling. A remark on this clone: What it binds is not known.

This PCR relied on a set of 60 Vbeta primers and 13 Jbeta primers. Only in-frame clones appear in the TCRdb table, and some are missing; sequencing was by immunoSEQ multiplex PCR. The data hold about 190,000 clones, with roughly four fifths observed a single time. The clonotype originates from a woman aged 25 to 39 in good health and CMV-seropositive. The chain links TRBV5-1 to TRBJ2-5; 12 bases map to TRBD2. The sequencing sample was made of PBMCs. Here the CDR3 reads CASSFGTSGYVKTQYF. Here the CDR3 DNA reads TGCGCCAGCAGCTTTGGGACTAGCGGGTATGTGAAGACCCAGTACTTC.